What follows describes a single T cell receptor beta chain. This sample is drawn from a study of T cell changes during pregnancy in multiple sclerosis. Here immunoSEQ multiplex PCR was the method, and the copy in TCRdb shows in-frame clones only, minus some. This table holds approximately 100,000 clones, 90% to 95% found once. The starting material was peripheral blood, obtained in the third trimester of pregnancy. This TCR derives from a female donor with multiple sclerosis, enrolled in a pregnancy study.

CDR3 amino acids: CSAADYHYGYTF. CDR3 sequence (DNA): TGCAGCGCCGCGGACTATCACTATGGCTACACCTTC. The chain combines TRBV29-1 with TRBJ1-2, with unresolved D. Germline CDR1 and CDR2: SQVTM and ANQGSEA. The V end was cut by 7 bases, the J end by 3 bases, with 12 bases between. CDR3 length: 12 residues.